Sequencing of this T cell receptor (beta chain) was carried out in a study of human T cells and chemical hapten exposure (dated by TCRdb to the early 2020s). With regard to the full study: For sensitization, 2% DPC in acetone was applied to an approximately 2 cm by approximately 2 cm area of upper inner arm skin. Throughout the study period of 20 to 25 weeks, patients also received therapeutic DPC doses to the scalp every week. Patch testing was performed on the upper back with Finn chambers containing 0.01% DPC, and the patch tests were scored after 6 days according to International Contact Dermatitis Research Group standards. The patient cohort, mostly female, included alopecia areata with under or over 50% scalp involvement, alopecia totalis and alopecia universalis. The libraries were sequenced as a pool, and the TCR yield per sample differed mostly because of small variations in library volumes within the pool. This study followed changes in the peripheral blood TCR repertoire in vivo during primary and secondary sensitization of alopecia patients to the hapten diphenylcyclopropenone (DPC). Blood samples were taken from patients before sensitization (week 0) and then at 2, 6 and about 24 weeks after DPC sensitization. Around 29 alopecia patients provided blood for TCR sequencing at one to four time points (pre-sensitization, 2, 6 and 24 weeks). Paper-wide results and their limitations: Repeated subsampling changed both the strength of the expansion versus patch-test correlation and the threshold at which that correlation became significant. Expanded TCRs formed significantly more large CDR3 similarity clusters than pre-sensitization or healthy control sets, consistent with antigen-driven responses. The number of TCRs above 1 in 1000 frequency did not change with DPC sensitization; there was no evidence of global repertoire structure alterations. Because all patients had alopecia, a presumed autoimmune disease, the immune response of the patients might differ from that of healthy individuals. Patch test score correlated positively with the number of PT1 expanded TCRs, reaching significance at thresholds 8, 16 and 32 but not at 4.

The library was produced with RACE. The instrument given in TCRdb is NextSeq 500. During library preparation, unique molecular identifiers were attached to individual cDNA molecules so that TCRs could be counted in a quantitative, reproducible way. Both TCR alpha and TCR beta chains were sequenced from each blood RNA sample. Per the authors' processing: A median of around 100,000 TCRs per sample was observed, with a range of about 23,224 to 750,000. The Decombinator software suite was used to annotate V, J and CDR3 in the TCR reads. Every sample was subsampled to the same number of TCRs (28,000) for the PS versus PT1 abundance plots. TCRs were defined as expanded if absent before sensitization and observed at least eight times at the 2-week time point. TCRdb handled the public reads itself, with Q25 trimming in fastp and clone calling in MiXCR, and kept productive beta chains. Every entry covers one CDR3 protein and lists the most common genes and DNA from its rows. TCRdb assigned the V and J calls; the authors' analysis was not used. This sample is represented by more than 75,000 distinct CDR3 sequences; 9.3% of them were singletons. In total, the top ten clones hold 2% to 2.5% of the sample.

Spanning cysteine to phenylalanine, the CDR3 consists of 16 amino acids. This entry keeps only the CDR3 DNA: 48 bases, framed from base 1. The germline V gene gives CDR1 as MDHEN and CDR2 as SYDVKM. The V end gives up 2 bases and the J end 4 bases, leaving 7 bases in the junction not matched to a gene. The sample's time point label is to be understood as: patch test 2, 6 weeks after DPC sensitization. In the paper's terms, the treatment or condition label means: therapeutic diphenylcyclopropenone sensitization with weekly scalp DPC. At every patch-test visit, the blood draw took place before the patch test was put on. Eligible patients were aged 18 to 70, diagnosed with alopecia, deemed suitable for DPC therapy, and excluded if pregnant. Unfractionated whole blood was collected in Tempus Blood RNA tubes, and total RNA was extracted from that blood. Concerning this clonotype: Its antigen has not been determined. No much larger clonotype is one base removed from it; base qualities were not supplied.

The sample was whole blood, taken in connection with sensitization to the hapten diphenylcyclopropenone (DPC). The origin of this receptor is a woman between 35 and 50 years old with alopecia areata. Some clones in this sample may be carry-over from other donors' samples. The chain is made from TRBV28 and TRBJ2-5; 10 bases in the middle match TRBD2. The base sequence is TGTGCCAGCAGTTTAGGGGCTAGCGGGAGAGGAGAGACCCAGTACTTC. Its translation is CASSLGASGRGETQYF.